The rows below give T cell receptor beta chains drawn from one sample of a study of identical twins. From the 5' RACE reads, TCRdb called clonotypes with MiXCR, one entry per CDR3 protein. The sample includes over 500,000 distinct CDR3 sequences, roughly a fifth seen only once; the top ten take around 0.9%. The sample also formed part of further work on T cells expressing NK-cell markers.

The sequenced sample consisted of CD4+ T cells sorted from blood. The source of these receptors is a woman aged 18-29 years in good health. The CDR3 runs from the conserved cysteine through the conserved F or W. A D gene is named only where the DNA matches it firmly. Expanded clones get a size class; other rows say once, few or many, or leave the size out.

cdr3_nt: TGCAGTGCTAGCGGACGGTTGGGCGGGGGGAACTACGAGCAGTACTTC; cdr3_aa: CSASGRLGGGNYEQYF; v_call: TRBV20-1; j_call: TRBJ2-7; clone_size: NA; d_call: TRBD2
cdr3_nt: TGTGCCAGCAGCTTAGGACTAGCGGGAGGAAGGGGTTCCTACGAGCAGTACTTC; cdr3_aa: CASSLGLAGGRGSYEQYF; v_call: TRBV7-6; j_call: TRBJ2-7; clone_size: NA; d_call: TRBD2
cdr3_nt: TGTGCCAGCAGAGTAGGACAGGGGTGGGCAGATACGCAGTATTTT; cdr3_aa: CASRVGQGWADTQYF; v_call: TRBV27; j_call: TRBJ2-3; clone_size: NA; d_call: TRBD1
cdr3_nt: TGCAGTGCTAGAGCAACTGATAGCACAGATACGCAGTATTTT; cdr3_aa: CSARATDSTDTQYF; v_call: TRBV20-1; j_call: TRBJ2-3; clone_size: NA; d_call: NA
cdr3_nt: TGCGCCAGCAGCTTGACAGGGAACACCGGGGAGCTGTTTTTT; cdr3_aa: CASSLTGNTGELFF; v_call: TRBV5-1; j_call: TRBJ2-2; clone_size: few; d_call: NA
cdr3_nt: TGTGCCAGCAGTTACTCGACGGCGGGGGGCACAGATACGCAGTATTTT; cdr3_aa: CASSYSTAGGTDTQYF; v_call: TRBV6-5; j_call: TRBJ2-3; clone_size: NA; d_call: TRBD2
cdr3_nt: TGCAGTGCTCGGCGAGAGGGGATTCGGAATTCACCCCTCCACTTT; cdr3_aa: CSARREGIRNSPLHF; v_call: TRBV20-1; j_call: TRBJ1-6; clone_size: NA; d_call: NA
cdr3_nt: TGCAGTGCTCGACCGACGGGGGCCGAGCAGTACTTC; cdr3_aa: CSARPTGAEQYF; v_call: TRBV20-1; j_call: TRBJ2-7; clone_size: NA; d_call: NA
cdr3_nt: TGTGCCAGCAGCTTCGACTCTGGGGCCAACGTCCTGACTTTC; cdr3_aa: CASSFDSGANVLTF; v_call: TRBV3-1; j_call: TRBJ2-6; clone_size: NA; d_call: NA
cdr3_nt: TGCAGTGCTAGTGAGCCCCCTCGAGGGAACACTGAAGCTTTCTTT; cdr3_aa: CSASEPPRGNTEAFF; v_call: TRBV20-1; j_call: TRBJ1-1; clone_size: few; d_call: NA
cdr3_nt: TGCAGTGCTAGGAAGTCGATGGGCTACACCTTC; cdr3_aa: CSARKSMGYTF; v_call: TRBV20-1; j_call: TRBJ1-2; clone_size: few; d_call: NA
cdr3_nt: TGCGCCAGCAGCCCGGAACCTAGCGGGGGGGGAAATGAGCAGTTCTTC; cdr3_aa: CASSPEPSGGGNEQFF; v_call: TRBV5-1; j_call: TRBJ2-1; clone_size: few; d_call: TRBD2
cdr3_nt: TGCGCCAGCAGCTTGGCTCGGGGAAACATGAACACTGAAGCTTTCTTT; cdr3_aa: CASSLARGNMNTEAFF; v_call: TRBV5-1; j_call: TRBJ1-1; clone_size: NA; d_call: NA
cdr3_nt: TGCAGTGCCAATCGCCGGGACTCAGCGAATGAGCAGTTCTTC; cdr3_aa: CSANRRDSANEQFF; v_call: TRBV20-1; j_call: TRBJ2-1; clone_size: few; d_call: NA
cdr3_nt: TGTGCCAGCAGCCCTACTGCGGAGACCCAGTACTTC; cdr3_aa: CASSPTAETQYF; v_call: TRBV6-5; j_call: TRBJ2-5; clone_size: NA; d_call: NA
cdr3_nt: TGTGCCAGCAGCTTGGTGTCAGGGGGATCAGAAAAACTGTTTTTT; cdr3_aa: CASSLVSGGSEKLFF; v_call: TRBV5-6; j_call: TRBJ1-4; clone_size: many; d_call: TRBD1
cdr3_nt: TGCAGTGCTACCGGGACAGGGGGGCCCTTCAATGAGCAGTTCTTC; cdr3_aa: CSATGTGGPFNEQFF; v_call: TRBV20-1; j_call: TRBJ2-1; clone_size: few; d_call: TRBD1
cdr3_nt: TGTGCCAGCTCCTTAGGACGTCTCACAGATACGCAGTATTTT; cdr3_aa: CASSLGRLTDTQYF; v_call: TRBV6-2/TRBV6-3; j_call: TRBJ2-3; clone_size: many; d_call: NA
cdr3_nt: TGCAGCGTTGGAGGTGACCTTGAGGGCTATGGCTACACCTTC; cdr3_aa: CSVGGDLEGYGYTF; v_call: TRBV29-1; j_call: TRBJ1-2; clone_size: few; d_call: NA
cdr3_nt: TGCAGTGCTGGAAATGTGGATACGCAGTATTTT; cdr3_aa: CSAGNVDTQYF; v_call: TRBV20-1; j_call: TRBJ2-3; clone_size: NA; d_call: NA
cdr3_nt: TGTGCCAGCAGCTTGGGACCTCTCAAAGAGACCCAGTACTTC; cdr3_aa: CASSLGPLKETQYF; v_call: TRBV5-5; j_call: TRBJ2-5; clone_size: few; d_call: NA
cdr3_nt: TGCGCCAGCAGCTTGTACGGCACTGAAGCTTTCTTT; cdr3_aa: CASSLYGTEAFF; v_call: TRBV5-1; j_call: TRBJ1-1; clone_size: many; d_call: NA
cdr3_nt: TGTGCCAGCAGTTTTCGGGGGGGGGCTAGCACAGATACGCAGTATTTT; cdr3_aa: CASSFRGGASTDTQYF; v_call: TRBV12-3/TRBV12-4; j_call: TRBJ2-3; clone_size: many; d_call: TRBD2
cdr3_nt: TGTGCCAGCGGGCTACGAGGACAGTCGATCTCCTACGAGCAGTACTTC; cdr3_aa: CASGLRGQSISYEQYF; v_call: TRBV11-3; j_call: TRBJ2-7; clone_size: NA; d_call: NA
cdr3_nt: TGCGCCAGCAGCCAAGCAGGGGAGGATACGCAGTATTTT; cdr3_aa: CASSQAGEDTQYF; v_call: TRBV5-1; j_call: TRBJ2-3; clone_size: once; d_call: NA
cdr3_nt: TGCAGCGTTGCCAGGGGTAGTGAAAAACTGTTTTTT; cdr3_aa: CSVARGSEKLFF; v_call: TRBV29-1; j_call: TRBJ1-4; clone_size: few; d_call: NA
cdr3_nt: TGTGCCAGCAGCTTGGAAGTGGGCAGAAATACGCAGTATTTT; cdr3_aa: CASSLEVGRNTQYF; v_call: TRBV5-6; j_call: TRBJ2-3; clone_size: NA; d_call: NA
cdr3_nt: TGTGCCAGCAGTTACCTCCTTGGACGGACGAACACCGGGGAGCTGTTTTTT; cdr3_aa: CASSYLLGRTNTGELFF; v_call: TRBV6-2/TRBV6-3; j_call: TRBJ2-2; clone_size: NA; d_call: NA
cdr3_nt: TGTGCCATCAAAGGAAGGGAGTTGGATGGCTACACCTTC; cdr3_aa: CAIKGRELDGYTF; v_call: TRBV10-3; j_call: TRBJ1-2; clone_size: many; d_call: NA